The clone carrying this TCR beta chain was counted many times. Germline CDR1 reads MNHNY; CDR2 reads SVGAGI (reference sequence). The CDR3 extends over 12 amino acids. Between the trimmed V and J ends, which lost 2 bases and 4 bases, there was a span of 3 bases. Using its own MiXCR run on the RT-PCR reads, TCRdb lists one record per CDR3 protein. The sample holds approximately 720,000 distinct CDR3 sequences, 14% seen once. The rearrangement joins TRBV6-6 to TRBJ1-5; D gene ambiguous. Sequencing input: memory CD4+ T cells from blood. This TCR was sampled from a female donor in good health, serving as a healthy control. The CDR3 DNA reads TGTGCCAGCAGTTACCAAAATCAGCCCCAGCATTTT. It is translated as CASSYQNQPQHF.